This T cell receptor beta chain was captured in a study of cytotoxic CD8 clonotypes in ibrutinib-treated CLL (dated by TCRdb to the early 2020s). With regard to the full study: The cohort was composed of more than ten relapsed/refractory and 15 treatment-naive patients; IGHV unmutated status was identified in 17 patients. On average, each sample had 255,043 productive templates and roughly 95,000 productive rearrangements. Of the approximately 94 people in the trial, around 26 had longitudinal samples available. All remission and progressive disease samples were collected while patients were still receiving ibrutinib. Cryopreserved peripheral blood mononuclear cells were obtained prior to treatment, at the time of response, and at either disease progression or sustained remission. Partial responses were observed in about 25 patients and complete responses in 2; after a median follow-up of 68 months, remission was maintained in 14 patients and progression was observed in roughly twelve. The response samples were drawn at a median of approximately 12 months into treatment, with a range of roughly 6 to 36 months.

On a MiSeq, deep resolution sequencing aimed for a depth between 1 in 1 million and 1 in 200,000 T cells, with each clonotype covered around 10x on average. The immunoSEQ hsTCRB Kit was used to generate TCR beta libraries. Processing in the source paper ran as follows. ImmunoSEQ Data Assistant and ImmunoSEQ Analyzer were used for data analysis, and V, D and J genes were assigned according to IMGT definitions. Clonality, with values ranging from 0 to 1, was calculated as one minus the normalized Shannon entropy of productive rearrangement frequencies. Public clonotype analysis was restricted to overrepresented clonotypes comprising at least 0.05% of each patient's repertoire. About a dozen age-matched healthy donor repertoires from immuneACCESS served as clonality controls. Here the immuneACCESS table is served through TCRdb, limited to in-frame sequences with V and J called. Missing clones are a known gap in these copies; in checked studies unresolved V genes cover under half, and the rest lacks a known reason. Clonal size and the V and J genes are those of that table, whereas D and trimming came from the DNA. The table for this sample lists some 140,000 clones; around four fifths of them were counted only once. The ten largest clonotypes hold roughly 3.1% of the sample.

Points on this clone: The target of this receptor is not known. No much larger clone is present one base from it, and per-base qualities are unavailable.

Taken with the paper, the label for time point translates to: approximately 25 months on ibrutinib. For TCR beta library preparation, about 2.2 micrograms of genomic DNA were extracted from the cryopreserved PBMCs. High-throughput TCR beta sequencing was performed on longitudinal blood samples from CLL patients receiving ibrutinib monotherapy. Patients were enrolled in a phase 2 open-label single-center ibrutinib monotherapy trial. The CDR3 runs 14 residues from the cysteine to the phenylalanine. The entry retains the CDR3 DNA only, 42 bases that are in frame from base 1. V is trimmed back by 6 bases and J by 9 bases, and the junction contains 8 bases that no gene match accounts for. CDR1 MGHDK and CDR2 SYGVNS are derived from the germline V gene. General findings and caveats noted by the study authors: Public clonotypes were rare and either shrank or stayed stable during treatment, and the rise in clonality at ibrutinib response reflected expansion of private clonotypes. At baseline, clonality was higher than in age-matched healthy donors and showed a strong correlation with circulating CD8+ T-cell counts. At ibrutinib response clonality went up, during sustained remission it held steady, and at progression it dropped back toward baseline. Sampling times were not matched between sustained-remission and progressing patients, and lymph node repertoires were not studied.

This sequence originates from a human donor with chronic lymphocytic leukemia. The sequences come from PBMCs, collected after 24 months of ibrutinib treatment. The V and J genes are TRBV25-1 and TRBJ1-6, with 7 central nucleotides matching TRBD1. The CDR3 region: CASRSGQSTSPLHF. The DNA sequence is given as TGTGCCAGCAGATCGGGACAGTCTACTTCACCCCTCCACTTT.